This T cell receptor (beta chain) was sequenced in a study of T-cell reconstitution after alpha-beta-depleted transplantation in children. Regarding the study as a whole: Fresh T-cell production supplied most of the T-cell counts and diversity seen one year after transplant. Reportedly, only several hundred clones from non-depleted graft cells drove alpha-beta T-cell counts at about two months. The origin of high day-60 TCRbeta diversity in some patients lay in surviving recipient T cells and thymic progenitors.

This clonotype was recorded once. The antigen remains undetermined. An end of the junction differs from the germline gene, which may be a read error. The authors prepared the TCRbeta library with unique molecular identifiers. TCRdb independently ran MiXCR on the PCR reads; one entry per CDR3 protein. The sample contains more than 200,000 distinct CDR3 sequences, 20% to 30% of which appear only once. Germline loops: CDR1 MNHNS, CDR2 SASEGT. The CDR3 contains 15 residues. Here the sequenced sample was PBMCs, taken before TCRalphabeta/CD19-depleted stem cell transplant. The rearrangement links TRBV6-1 to TRBJ2-1; 7 bases are a match to TRBD2. The TCR sequence derives from a girl aged 2 to 9 with Fanconi anemia, due to receive a stem cell transplant. CDR3 loop: CACSRGRVSYNEQFF. The CDR3 DNA reads as TGTGCCTGCAGTCGCGGGAGAGTCTCCTACAATGAGCAGTTCTTC.